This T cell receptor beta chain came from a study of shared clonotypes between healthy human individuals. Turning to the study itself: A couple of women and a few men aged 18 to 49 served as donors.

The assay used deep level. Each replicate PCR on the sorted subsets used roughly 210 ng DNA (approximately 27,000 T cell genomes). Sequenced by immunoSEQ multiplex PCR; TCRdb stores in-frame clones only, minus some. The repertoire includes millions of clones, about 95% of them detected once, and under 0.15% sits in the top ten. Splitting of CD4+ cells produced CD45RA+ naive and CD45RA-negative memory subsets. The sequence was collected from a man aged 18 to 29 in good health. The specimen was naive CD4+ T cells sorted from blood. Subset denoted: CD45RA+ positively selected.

CDR3 amino acids: CASSVTGGNEQYF. In DNA, the CDR3 is TGTGCCAGCAGCGTGACAGGGGGGAACGAGCAGTACTTC. The chain links TRBV5-6 to TRBJ2-7; TRBD1 agrees at 9 bases. Germline CDR1 reads SGHDT; CDR2 reads YYEEEE. The CDR3 covers 13 residues. Trimming removed 4 bases from V and 5 bases from J; junction bases left unmatched: 4. The whole variable domain, filled in from reference TRBV5-6 and TRBJ2-7, reads DAGVTQSPTHLIKTRGQQVTLRCSPKSGHDTVSWYQQALGQGPQFIFQYYEEEERQRGNFPDRFSGHQFPNYSSELNVNALLLGDSALYLCASSVTGGNEQYFGPGTRLTVT.